This TCR beta chain is drawn from a study of CD8+ T cells in alopecia areata. Whole-study results and caveats: Clonality exceeded that of normal scalp in lesional scalp, most notably in alopecia totalis/universalis.

As to this clone: The antigen is undetermined.

The CDR3 is 16 amino acids. V lost 3 bases and J 0 bases, leaving 18 bases between the germline ends. Germline values: CDR1 SQVTM, CDR2 ANQGSEA. RNA was isolated and reverse transcribed to cDNA, the sequencing template. Sequencing used immunoSEQ multiplex PCR; TCRdb keeps in-frame clones, though not all of them. The sample lists 150,000 to 200,000 clones; 60% were seen once. As for treatment: oral pan-JAK inhibitor, 5-10 mg twice daily. Source: CD4+ T cells sorted from blood, taken at week 24, from a patient treated with tofacitinib. The clonotype comes from a human donor with alopecia areata. The V and J genes are TRBV29-1 and TRBJ2-7; D may be TRBD1 (6 bases). The chain's CDR3 is CSVEVDTGPFSYEQYF. The CDR3 nucleotides are TGCAGCGTTGAGGTGGATACAGGGCCGTTCTCCTACGAGCAGTACTTC.